The table lists the clone carrying this T cell receptor (beta chain) with a few counts. What it binds is unknown. In germline, CDR1 is SGDLS, CDR2 YYNGEE. V lost 1 base, J lost 1 base, and 12 bases lay in between. CDR3 length: 15 amino acids. RNA transcripts gave rise to amplified TCR beta CDR3 regions. HTBI primers were employed in a first-round RT-PCR of the TCR CDR3. TCRdb reanalysed the multiplex PCR reads using MiXCR and keeps one entry per CDR3 protein. The table includes 600,000 to 650,000 distinct CDR3 sequences, about a sixth detected once. The data were taken from a study of T cells in Graves' hyperthyroidism and ophthalmopathy. These patients, aged 18 to 65, had recently diagnosed hyperthyroidism lasting under 2 months. Exclusions: uncontrolled infection, other autoimmune disease, pregnancy, lactation. Thyroid ultrasound, orbital computed tomography, clinical symptoms, and serum thyroxine and TRAb underpinned diagnoses.

Whole-study findings and limits: Separating ophthalmopathy from stable hyperthyroidism was achieved by a 13 V-J model.

This receptor was identified in a woman aged 30 to 39 with Graves' hyperthyroidism. The chain is built from TRBV9 and TRBJ2-7, with a weak D call TRBD1 (5 bases). Specimen: blood. CDR3: CASSVSPGLSYEQYF. In nucleotides, the CDR3 is TGTGCCAGCAGCGTATCCCCAGGGCTATCCTACGAGCAGTACTTC.